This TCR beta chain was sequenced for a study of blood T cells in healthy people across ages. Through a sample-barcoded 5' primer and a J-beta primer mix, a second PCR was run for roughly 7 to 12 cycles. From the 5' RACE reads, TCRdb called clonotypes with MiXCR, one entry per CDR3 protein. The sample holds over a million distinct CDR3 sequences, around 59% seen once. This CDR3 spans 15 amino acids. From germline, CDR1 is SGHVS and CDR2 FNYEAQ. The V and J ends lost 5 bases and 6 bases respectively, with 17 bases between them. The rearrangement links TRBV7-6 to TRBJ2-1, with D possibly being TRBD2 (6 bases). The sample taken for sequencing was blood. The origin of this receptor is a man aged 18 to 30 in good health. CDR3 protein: CASSLTTGGLNEQFF. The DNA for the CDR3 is TGTGCCAGCAGCCTGACTACAGGAGGGCTCAATGAGCAGTTCTTC.